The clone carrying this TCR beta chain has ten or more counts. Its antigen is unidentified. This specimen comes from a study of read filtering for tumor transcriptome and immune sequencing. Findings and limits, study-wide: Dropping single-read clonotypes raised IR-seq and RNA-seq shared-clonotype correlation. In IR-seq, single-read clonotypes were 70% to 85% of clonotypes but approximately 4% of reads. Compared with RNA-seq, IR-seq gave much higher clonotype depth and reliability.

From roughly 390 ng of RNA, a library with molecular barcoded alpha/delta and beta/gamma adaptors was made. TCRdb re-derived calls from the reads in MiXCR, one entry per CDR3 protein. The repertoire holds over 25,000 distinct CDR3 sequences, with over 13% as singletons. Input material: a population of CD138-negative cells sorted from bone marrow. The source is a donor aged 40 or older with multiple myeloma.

The CDR3 region has the DNA TGTGCCAGCAGCTCACAGGGTACCAGAGCTTTCTTT. Amino acid sequence: CASSSQGTRAFF. The V gene is TRBV7-9, the J gene TRBJ1-1, with D perhaps matching TRBD1 (6 bases). Germline V lookup: CDR1 SEHNR, CDR2 FQNEAQ (reference sequence). V was cut by 4 bases and J by 10 bases, with 13 bases left in between. The CDR3 runs to 12 residues. The variable domain in full, with the rest retrieved from reference TRBV7-9 and TRBJ1-1, is DTGVSQNPRHKITKRGQNVTFRCDPISEHNRLYWYRQTLGQGPEFLTYFQNEAQLEKSRLLSDRFSAERPKGSFSTLEIQRTEQGDSAMYLCASSSQGTRAFFGQGTRLTVV.